This T cell receptor beta chain was documented in a study of control samples from healthy donors and cancer patients. The germline V gene encodes CDR1 LGHNA and CDR2 YNFKEQ. The CDR3 is 16 amino acids. V shed 2 bases, J shed 5 bases, and the junction held 5 bases outside the gene matches. Using immunoSEQ multiplex PCR, the repertoire was profiled, and TCRdb retains in-frame clones only, with some absent. The sample includes around 68,000 clones, approximately 80% of them seen just once. The sequencing sample was made of PBMCs. This TCR was recovered from a woman aged 50 to 60 with lung cancer. The chain combines TRBV4-2 with TRBJ2-2, with 10 bases fitting TRBD1. CDR3 bases: TGTGCCAGCAGCCAACTAGGACAGGGGGGGACCGGGGAGCTGTTTTTT. Translation: CASSQLGQGGTGELFF.